Listed here are 12 T cell receptor beta chains from one sample, sequenced in a study of cytomegalovirus exposure and HLA in healthy donors. PCR employed 60 Vbeta and 13 Jbeta primers. The protocol was immunoSEQ multiplex PCR, while the TCRdb copy is restricted to in-frame clones and leaves out a portion. The sample shows 200,000 to 250,000 clones, and around 0.95% sits with its ten largest clones. The sequencing input was PBMCs. These TCRs come from a woman in her twenties or thirties in good health and CMV-seropositive.

This rearrangement joins TRBV30 to TRBJ1-5; 7 bases agree with TRBD1. This CDR3 region has 15 residues. Per the germline V gene, CDR1 is GTSNPN and CDR2 is SVGIG (reference sequence). Trimming took 0 bases from V and 4 from J; bases not matched to a gene: 6. CDR3 bases: TGTGCCTGGAGTGTCGAGACAGGGTTTAATCAGCCCCAGCATTTT. It yields the protein CAWSVETGFNQPQHF.

The chain has TRBV5-8 and TRBJ1-5; no clear D gene. Germline CDR1 reads SGHTS; CDR2 reads YDEGEE. V lost 0 bases to trimming and J lost 4 bases, with 14 bases between them. This CDR3 has 16 residues. The CDR3 sequence is CASSLVGGGSNQPQHF. CDR3 in DNA: TGTGCCAGCAGCTTGGTAGGCGGCGGAAGTAATCAGCCCCAGCATTTT.

The chain carries TRBV4-1 and TRBJ2-5, with D tentatively TRBD1 (5 bases). Trimming removed 1 base at V and 2 bases at J, with 14 bases between. This CDR3 comprises 16 residues. Germline loops: CDR1 MGHRA, CDR2 YSYEKL. The CDR3 sequence: CASSQGSGSAQETQYF. CDR3 DNA: TGCGCCAGCAGCCAAGGTTCAGGGTCAGCTCAAGAGACCCAGTACTTC.

The chain employs TRBV5-1 and TRBJ2-1, with 7 bases fitting TRBD2. Germline V CDR1 and CDR2: SGHRS, YFSETQ. The CDR3 extends over 16 amino acids. Trimming cost V 0 bases and J 6 bases; bases outside gene matches: 9. Written as DNA, the CDR3 is TGCGCCAGCAGCTTGGTAGTTACTAGCGATATCAATGAGCAGTTCTTC. As protein: CASSLVVTSDINEQFF.

As for this clone: One junction end does not reproduce the germline sequence, and a read error may be involved. The rearrangement joins TRBV5-1 to TRBJ2-5; 7 bases match TRBD2. Per the germline V gene, CDR1 is SGHRS and CDR2 is YFSETQ. The length of the CDR3 is 16 residues. The CDR3 DNA sequence: TGCGCCAGCAGCTTAATACCGGGACTAACAAGAGAGGCCCAGTACTTC. This translates into CASSLIPGLTREAQYF.

The chain joins TRBV6-5 to TRBJ1-1; D possibly corresponds to TRBD1 (5 bases). CDR3 size: 13 residues. The V gene lost 6 bases and the J gene lost 5 bases, with 13 bases spanning the gap. In germline, CDR1 is MNHEY, CDR2 SVGAGI. Here the CDR3 reads CASSPWGGTEAFF. CDR3 sequence (DNA): TGTGCCAGCAGCCCCTGGGGGGGGACTGAAGCTTTCTTT.

The gene calls are TRBV19 and TRBJ2-7, with 9 bases identical to TRBD1. Trimming cost V 4 bases and J 3 bases; bases outside gene matches: 4. This CDR3 region has 14 residues. CDR1 and CDR2 from the germline V gene are LNHDA and SQIVND (reference sequence). In nucleotides, the CDR3 is TGTGCCAGTAGTAATTTGGGACAGGGCTACGAGCAGTACTTC. Its protein is CASSNLGQGYEQYF.

The chain combines TRBV6-4 with TRBJ1-5; the D is unclear. V lost 8 bases and J lost 3, with 11 bases in between. From germline, CDR1 is MRHNA and CDR2 SNTAGT. There are 13 residues in the CDR3. CDR3 DNA sequence: TGTGCCAGCTTTTCCAAAGCCAATCAGCCCCAGCATTTT. Residues: CASFSKANQPQHF.

The chain recombines TRBV2 with TRBJ1-5; a weak D match, TRBD1 (6 bases). V was cut by 6 bases and J by 4 bases, with 10 bases left in between. Per the germline V gene, CDR1 is SNHLY and CDR2 is FYNNEI. CDR3 length: 13 amino acids. CDR3 sequence: CASSADRNQPQHF. Here the CDR3 DNA reads TGTGCCAGCAGCGCCGACAGGAATCAGCCCCAGCATTTT.

The CDR3 DNA is TGTGCCAGCAGCGTATCATTGACAGGGGCTAACTATGGCTACACCTTC. Translated: CASSVSLTGANYGYTF. The V and J genes are TRBV9 and TRBJ1-2, with 8 bases aligning to TRBD1. The CDR3 has 16 residues. The V gene's germline CDR1 is SGDLS and CDR2 YYNGEE. V shed 1 base and J 0 bases; nucleotides not matched to a gene: 5.

The rearrangement uses TRBV7-2 and TRBJ2-2; 9 bases line up with TRBD2. This CDR3 is built from 14 residues. Losses at the gene ends were 4 bases for V and 7 bases for J; bases not matched to a gene: 4. Germline-derived CDR1 and CDR2 are SGHTA and FQGNSA. CDR3 in DNA: TGTGCCAGCAGCTCGGGACTAGCTAGCGGGGAGCTGTTTTTT. It is translated as CASSSGLASGELFF.

The rearrangement links TRBV18 to TRBJ2-7; 9 bases line up with TRBD1. The CDR3 is made up of 15 amino acids. The trim removed 6 bases at V and 3 bases at J, leaving 9 bases unmatched. Germline CDR1 reads KGHSH; CDR2 reads LQKENI. CDR3 protein: CASSPPGQGNYEQYF. CDR3 sequence (DNA): TGTGCCAGCTCTCCTCCGGGACAGGGAAACTACGAGCAGTACTTC.